The 18 T cell receptor beta chains listed next were all sequenced from one sample in a study of blood T cell repertoires in COVID-19. Clones were read by immunoSEQ multiplex PCR, and TCRdb kept only the in-frame ones, dropping some. Of 25,000 to 40,000 clones detected, roughly 90% appear once; the ten largest clones hold about 13%. Material for sequencing was peripheral blood. These receptors were taken from a human donor with active COVID-19. The donor label of this sample is uncertain.

Within the sample, this clone is medium-sized. The chain joins TRBV6-5 to TRBJ2-1; the match to TRBD2 covers 12 bases. V lost 6 bases and J lost 7; bases outside the gene matches: 7. This CDR3 comprises 15 residues. Germline-derived CDR1 and CDR2 are MNHEY and SVGAGI. CDR3 amino acids: CASRLAGGAGNEQFF. The DNA of the CDR3 is TGTGCCAGCAGGCTAGCGGGGGGGGCCGGGAATGAGCAGTTCTTC.

V and J are TRBV10-3 and TRBJ2-5; D gene ambiguous. Germline CDR1 and CDR2: ENHRY and SYGVKD. This CDR3 is built from 11 residues. The germline V and J ends were trimmed by 5 bases and 2 bases, with 3 bases remaining between them. The CDR3 reads CAISQQETQYF. The CDR3 DNA is TGTGCCATCAGTCAACAAGAGACCCAGTACTTC.

This chain links TRBV4-2 with TRBJ1-2; maybe TRBD1 (6 bases). Germline-derived CDR1 and CDR2 are LGHNA and YNFKEQ. The CDR3 has 13 amino acids. V lost 5 bases to trimming and J lost 5 bases, with 12 bases between them. CDR3 amino acids: CASSSQGPYGYTF. DNA for the CDR3: TGTGCCAGCAGCTCACAGGGCCCTTATGGCTACACCTTC.

J is TRBJ1-2 and V is TRBV12-3 or TRBV12-4; no firm D call. Deletions cut 8 bases from V and 5 bases from J, with 12 bases between. The CDR3 covers 12 residues. CDR3 loop: CASCRDIYGYTF. Written as DNA, the CDR3 is TGTGCCAGCTGTCGCGATATTTATGGCTACACCTTC.

This clone was detected only once. This chain links TRBV6-5 with TRBJ2-7, with D hard to call. The V end was cut by 6 bases, the J end by 5 bases, with 8 bases between. This CDR3 spans 11 amino acids. Germline V gene data show CDR1 as MNHEY and CDR2 as SVGAGI. The CDR3 coding sequence is TGTGCCAGCAGAACAACCAACGAGCAGTACTTC. Translation gives CASRTTNEQYF.

This sequence joins TRBV7-2 and TRBJ1-1, with D uncertain. Per germline, CDR1 SGHTA and CDR2 FQGNSA. This CDR3 comprises 13 residues. V dropped 3 bases and J dropped 6 bases, with 11 bases sitting between them. The CDR3, as DNA: TGTGCCAGCAGCTTCGCATATAGTGCTGAAGCTTTCTTT. This gives the protein CASSFAYSAEAFF. Complete variable domain (other parts from reference TRBV7-2 and TRBJ1-1): GAGVSQSPSNKVTEKGKDVELRCDPISGHTALYWYRQSLGQGLEFLIYFQGNSAPDKSGLPSDRFSAERTGGSVSTLTIQRTQQEDSAVYLCASSFAYSAEAFFGQGTRLTVV.

The chain has TRBV6-5 and TRBJ2-6, with a tentative D call TRBD2 (5 bases). Germline CDR1 is MNHEY and CDR2 is SVGAGI. CDR3 length: 16 residues. V lost 4 bases and J lost 0, with 10 bases in between. This chain's CDR3 is CASSSRGISGANVLTF. CDR3 DNA sequence: TGTGCCAGCAGTTCCAGAGGGATCTCTGGGGCCAACGTCCTGACTTTC.

The rearrangement links TRBV24-1 to TRBJ2-6; D is possibly TRBD2 (6 bases). The CDR3 is 13 amino acids. The V end was cut by 10 bases, the J end by 4 bases, with 10 bases between. The V gene's germline CDR1 is KGHDR and CDR2 SFDVKD. In DNA, the CDR3 is TGTGCCACTTCGGGAGAAGGGGCCAACGTCCTGACTTTC. This gives the protein CATSGEGANVLTF.

The gene calls are TRBV7-4 and TRBJ2-4; the D gene is possibly TRBD1 (6 bases). Trimming pared 5 bases from V and 0 bases from J, leaving 14 bases between. This CDR3 is built from 16 residues. Germline loops: CDR1 SGHVT, CDR2 SQSDAQ. The CDR3 DNA reads TGTGCCAGCAGCCAAATGAAGACAGGAGCCAAAAACATTCAGTACTTC. Amino acids: CASSQMKTGAKNIQYF.

The gene calls are TRBV7-9 and TRBJ1-1, with 7 bases identical to TRBD1. CDR1 SEHNR and CDR2 FQNEAQ come from the germline V gene (reference sequence). This CDR3 is built from 15 residues. Trimming at V came to 5 bases and at J to 1 base, leaving 7 bases not matched to a gene. The CDR3 DNA reads TGTGCCAGCAGCCCACCGGGGACAGAGAACACTGAAGCTTTCTTT. It codes for CASSPPGTENTEAFF.

The V gene is TRBV5-1, the J gene TRBJ1-2; 7 bases line up with TRBD1. The CDR3 has 15 residues. V trimming: 1 base; J trimming: 1 base; junction bases outside the gene matches: 4. Germline loops: CDR1 SGHRS, CDR2 YFSETQ. The CDR3 reads CASSLQTGSNYGYTF. The DNA for the CDR3 is TGCGCCAGCAGCTTGCAGACAGGGAGTAACTATGGCTACACCTTC.

The chain's CDR3 is CASSARGGRVFRVETQYF. The CDR3 DNA reads as TGTGCCAGCAGCGCCCGGGGGGGCCGCGTCTTCAGGGTAGAGACCCAGTACTTC. This chain links TRBV7-9 with TRBJ2-5, with 8 bases that match TRBD2. Germline V gene sequence: CDR1 SEHNR, CDR2 FQNEAQ (reference sequence). Trimming at V came to 5 bases and at J to 4 bases, leaving 18 bases not matched to a gene. This CDR3 spans 18 amino acids.

V is TRBV7-2 and J is TRBJ2-5; 10 positions match TRBD1. The germline V gene encodes CDR1 SGHTA and CDR2 FQGNSA. V lost 5 bases to trimming and J lost 6 bases; unmatched junction nucleotides: 6. CDR3 length: 14 amino acids. CDR3 coding DNA: TGTGCCAGCAGCCCGGGACAGGGGCAGAAGACCCAGTACTTC. Translating gives CASSPGQGQKTQYF.

The chain links TRBV4-2 to TRBJ1-2; TRBD1 agrees at 9 bases. The trim removed 3 bases at V and 11 bases at J, leaving 4 bases unmatched. CDR1 is LGHNA, CDR2 YNFKEQ, per germline. The CDR3 covers 12 residues. CDR3 region: CASSQPGQGYTF. As DNA, the CDR3 is TGTGCCAGCAGCCAGCCGGGACAGGGTTACACCTTC.

This sequence joins TRBV4-3 and TRBJ2-3, with D unresolved. V was pared by 0 bases and J by 4 bases, with 5 bases between. The CDR3 contains 13 residues. Germline V CDR1 and CDR2: LGHNA, YSLEER. DNA for the CDR3: TGCGCCAGCAGCCAAGATCTTCCAGATACGCAGTATTTT. It specifies CASSQDLPDTQYF.

This clone was seen a single time. The chain is built from TRBV6-5 and TRBJ1-2; tentatively, D is TRBD1 (5 bases). The CDR3 loop spans 15 amino acids. V shed 6 bases and J shed 6 bases, with 20 bases lying between them. Looked up from germline, CDR1 is MNHEY and CDR2 is SVGAGI. In DNA form, the CDR3 reads TGTGCCAGCAGCGGACCGGGGGGGGTTCTTAATGGCTACACCTTC. Translated, it gives CASSGPGGVLNGYTF.

The chain carries TRBV7-9 and TRBJ2-7; D unresolved. CDR1 and CDR2 (germline): SEHNR, FQNEAQ (reference sequence). Trimming took 1 base from V and 3 from J, leaving 7 bases between them. This CDR3 contains 13 residues. The chain's CDR3 is CASSLVGGYEQYF. CDR3 nucleotides: TGTGCCAGCAGCTTAGTTGGCGGCTACGAGCAGTACTTC.

CDR3 nucleotides: TGTGCCAGCAGTTTACCGCAGGCCTCGGGGACTGAAGCTTTCTTT. It yields the protein CASSLPQASGTEAFF. The chain uses TRBV28 and TRBJ1-1; no clear D. The CDR3 is 15 residues long. Trimming left V 2 bases short and J 5 bases short, with 15 bases between. Germline values: CDR1 MDHEN, CDR2 SYDVKM.